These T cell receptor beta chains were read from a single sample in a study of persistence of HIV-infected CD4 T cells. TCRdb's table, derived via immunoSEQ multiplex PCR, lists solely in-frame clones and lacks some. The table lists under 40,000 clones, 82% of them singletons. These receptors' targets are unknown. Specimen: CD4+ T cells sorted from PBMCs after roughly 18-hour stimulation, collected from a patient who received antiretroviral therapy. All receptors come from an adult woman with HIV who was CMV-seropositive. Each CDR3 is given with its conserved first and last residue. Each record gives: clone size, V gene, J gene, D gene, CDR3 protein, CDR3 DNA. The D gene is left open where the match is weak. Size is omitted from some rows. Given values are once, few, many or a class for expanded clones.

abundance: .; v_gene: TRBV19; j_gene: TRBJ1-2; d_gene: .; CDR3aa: CASARDNYGYTF; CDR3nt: TGTGCCTCTGCCCGAGACAACTATGGCTACACCTTC
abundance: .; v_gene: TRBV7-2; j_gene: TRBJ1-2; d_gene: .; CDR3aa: CASSLQSRQVLRGYGYTF; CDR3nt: TGTGCCAGCAGCTTACAGTCGAGACAGGTCCTTAGGGGCTATGGCTACACCTTC
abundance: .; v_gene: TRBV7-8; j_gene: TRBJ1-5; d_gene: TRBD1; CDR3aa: CASSEAGGGGNQPQHF; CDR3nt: TGTGCCAGCAGTGAAGCAGGGGGAGGCGGCAATCAGCCCCAGCATTTT
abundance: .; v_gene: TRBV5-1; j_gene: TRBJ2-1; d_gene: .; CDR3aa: CASSLPVGSSYNEQFF; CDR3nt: TGCGCCAGCAGCTTGCCGGTTGGCAGCTCCTACAATGAGCAGTTCTTC
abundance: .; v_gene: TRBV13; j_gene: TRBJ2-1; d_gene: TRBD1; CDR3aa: CASSLYPGQGFYNEQFF; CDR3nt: TGTGCCAGCAGCTTATATCCGGGACAGGGCTTCTACAATGAGCAGTTCTTC
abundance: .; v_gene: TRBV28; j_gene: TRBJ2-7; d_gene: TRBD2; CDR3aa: CASSLPREGGEQYF; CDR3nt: TGTGCCAGCAGTTTACCGCGGGAGGGGGGCGAGCAGTACTTC
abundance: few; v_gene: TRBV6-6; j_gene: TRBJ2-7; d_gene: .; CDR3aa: CASSQSSYEQYF; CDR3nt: TGTGCCAGCAGCCAGAGCTCCTACGAGCAGTACTTC
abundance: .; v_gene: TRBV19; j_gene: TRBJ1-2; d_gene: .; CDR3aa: CASNPGSSYGYTF; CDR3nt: TGTGCCAGTAACCCAGGGTCGTCCTATGGCTACACCTTC
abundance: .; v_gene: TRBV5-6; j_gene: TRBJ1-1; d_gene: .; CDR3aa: CASSPRTRNTEAFF; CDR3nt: TGTGCCAGCAGCCCTAGGACAAGAAACACTGAAGCTTTCTTT
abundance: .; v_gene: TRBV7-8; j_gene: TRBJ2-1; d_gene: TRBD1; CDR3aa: CASTNRGTGRSNEQFF; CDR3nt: TGTGCCAGCACCAACCGCGGGACAGGGAGGTCGAATGAGCAGTTCTTC
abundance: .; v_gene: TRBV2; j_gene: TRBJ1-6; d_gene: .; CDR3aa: CASSEQGKISPLHF; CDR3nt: TGTGCCAGCAGTGAACAGGGAAAAATTTCACCCCTCCACTTT
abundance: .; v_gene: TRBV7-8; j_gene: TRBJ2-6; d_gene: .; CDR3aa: CASGRWEAGANVLTF; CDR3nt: TGTGCCAGCGGGCGGTGGGAAGCTGGGGCCAACGTCCTGACTTTC
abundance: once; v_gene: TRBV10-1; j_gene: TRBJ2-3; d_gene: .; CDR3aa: CASLGLPSVDTQYF; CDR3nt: TGCGCCAGTCTGGGTTTGCCCTCCGTCGATACGCAGTATTTT
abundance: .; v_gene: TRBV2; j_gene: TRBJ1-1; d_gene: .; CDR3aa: CASVSGPTLNTEAFF; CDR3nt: TGTGCCAGCGTGTCTGGACCGACCTTGAACACTGAAGCTTTCTTT
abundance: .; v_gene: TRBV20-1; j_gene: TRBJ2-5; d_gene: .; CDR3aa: CSVSGETQYF; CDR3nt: TGCAGTGTCTCTGGGGAGACCCAGTACTTC
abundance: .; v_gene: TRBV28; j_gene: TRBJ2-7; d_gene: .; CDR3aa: CASSLAGFTYEQYF; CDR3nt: TGTGCCAGCAGTTTGGCGGGTTTTACCTACGAGCAGTACTTC
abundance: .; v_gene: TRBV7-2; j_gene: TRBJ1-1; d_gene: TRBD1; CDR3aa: CASTPGSDRGEAFF; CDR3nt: TGTGCCAGCACCCCGGGGTCGGACAGGGGTGAAGCTTTCTTT
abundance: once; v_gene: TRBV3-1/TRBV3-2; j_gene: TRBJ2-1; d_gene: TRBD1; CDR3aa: CASSGGSTGPYNEQFF; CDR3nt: TGTGCCAGCAGCGGGGGATCGACAGGGCCCTACAATGAGCAGTTCTTC
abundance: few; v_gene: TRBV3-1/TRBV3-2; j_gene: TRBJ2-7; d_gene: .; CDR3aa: CASSRGDYEQYF; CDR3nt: TGTGCCAGCAGCCGAGGAGACTACGAGCAGTACTTC
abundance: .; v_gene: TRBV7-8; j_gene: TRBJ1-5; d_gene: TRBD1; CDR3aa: CASSPQGGSNQPQHF; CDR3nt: TGTGCCAGCAGCCCTCAGGGGGGTAGCAATCAGCCCCAGCATTTT
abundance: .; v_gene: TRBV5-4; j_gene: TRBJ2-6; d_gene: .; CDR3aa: CASSSRTAGANVLTF; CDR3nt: TGTGCCAGCAGCTCGCGGACAGCTGGGGCCAACGTCCTGACTTTC
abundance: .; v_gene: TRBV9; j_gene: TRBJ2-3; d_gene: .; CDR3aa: CASSPGLSTDTQYF; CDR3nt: TGTGCCAGCTCTCCGGGACTTTCCACAGATACGCAGTATTTT
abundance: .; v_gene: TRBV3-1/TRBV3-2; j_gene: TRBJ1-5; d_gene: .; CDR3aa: CASSQSRNQPQHF; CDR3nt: TGTGCCAGCAGCCAATCCAGAAATCAGCCCCAGCATTTT
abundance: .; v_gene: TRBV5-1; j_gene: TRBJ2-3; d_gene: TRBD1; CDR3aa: CASKPGQTGNTQYF; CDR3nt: TGCGCCAGCAAACCGGGACAGACCGGGAATACGCAGTATTTT
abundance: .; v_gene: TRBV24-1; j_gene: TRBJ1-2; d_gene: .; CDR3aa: CATSEFNYGYTF; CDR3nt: TGTGCCACCAGTGAATTTAACTATGGCTACACCTTC
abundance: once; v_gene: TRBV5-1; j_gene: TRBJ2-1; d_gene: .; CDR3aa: CASSSAGQDYNEQFF; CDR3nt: TGCGCCAGCAGCTCAGCGGGACAGGACTACAATGAGCAGTTCTTC
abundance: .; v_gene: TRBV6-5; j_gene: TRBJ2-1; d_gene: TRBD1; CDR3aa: CASRDRLSSYNEQFF; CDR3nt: TGTGCCAGCCGGGACAGGTTAAGCTCCTACAATGAGCAGTTCTTC
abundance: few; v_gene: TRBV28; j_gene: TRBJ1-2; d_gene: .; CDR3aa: CASSLSGPGRLGDGYTF; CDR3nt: TGTGCCAGCAGTTTATCAGGGCCCGGTCGACTCGGGGATGGCTACACCTTC
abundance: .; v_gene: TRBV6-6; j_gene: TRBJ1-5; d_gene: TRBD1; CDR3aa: CASSYQDRGNQPQHF; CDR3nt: TGTGCCAGCAGTTACCAAGACAGGGGAAATCAGCCCCAGCATTTT
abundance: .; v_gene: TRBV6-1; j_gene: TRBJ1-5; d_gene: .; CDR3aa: CASSARSDRYSNQPQHF; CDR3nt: TGTGCCAGCAGTGCCCGATCCGATCGGTATAGCAATCAGCCCCAGCATTTT
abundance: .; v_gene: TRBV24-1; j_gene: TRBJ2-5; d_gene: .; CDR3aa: CATSDLQEPGAGETQYF; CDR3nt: TGTGCCACCAGTGATTTGCAAGAGCCAGGGGCAGGGGAGACCCAGTACTTC
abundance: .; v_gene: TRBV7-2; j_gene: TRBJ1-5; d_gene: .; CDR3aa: CASSLVGGSNQPQHF; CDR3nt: TGTGCCAGCAGCTTAGTCGGGGGTAGCAATCAGCCCCAGCATTTT
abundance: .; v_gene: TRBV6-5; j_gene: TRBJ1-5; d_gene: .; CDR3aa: CASNRQGLGNQPQHF; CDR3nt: TGTGCCAGCAACAGACAAGGCCTTGGCAATCAGCCCCAGCATTTT
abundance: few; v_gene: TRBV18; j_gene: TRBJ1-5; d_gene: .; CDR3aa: CASSPNMDQPQHF; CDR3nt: TGTGCCAGCTCACCTAACATGGATCAGCCCCAGCATTTT
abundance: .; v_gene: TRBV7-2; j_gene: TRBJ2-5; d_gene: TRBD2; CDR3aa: CASRTGLEGKETQYF; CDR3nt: TGTGCCAGCAGAACCGGACTAGAAGGAAAAGAGACCCAGTACTTC
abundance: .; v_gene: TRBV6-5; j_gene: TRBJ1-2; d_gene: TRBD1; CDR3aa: CASSLQGAGYGYTF; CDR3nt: TGTGCCAGCAGTTTACAGGGGGCAGGGTATGGCTACACCTTC
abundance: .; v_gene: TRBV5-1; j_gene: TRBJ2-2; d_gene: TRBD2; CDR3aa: CASNPGLADTGELFF; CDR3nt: TGCGCCAGCAATCCGGGACTAGCCGACACCGGGGAGCTGTTTTTT
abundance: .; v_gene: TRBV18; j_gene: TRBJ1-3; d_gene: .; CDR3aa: CASSKGVLDSGNTIYF; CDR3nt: TGTGCCAGCTCTAAAGGGGTCCTAGACTCTGGAAACACCATATATTTT
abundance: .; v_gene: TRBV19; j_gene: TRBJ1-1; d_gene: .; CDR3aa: CASSDTSNTEAFF; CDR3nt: TGTGCCAGTAGTGACACCTCGAACACTGAAGCTTTCTTT
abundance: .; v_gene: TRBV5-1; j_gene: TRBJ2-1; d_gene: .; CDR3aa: CASSLRGTDEQFF; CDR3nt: TGCGCCAGCAGCTTGAGAGGGACTGATGAGCAGTTCTTC
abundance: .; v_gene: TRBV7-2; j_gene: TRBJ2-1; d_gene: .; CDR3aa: CASLYGQAYNEQFF; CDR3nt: TGTGCCAGCCTGTACGGGCAGGCATACAATGAGCAGTTCTTC
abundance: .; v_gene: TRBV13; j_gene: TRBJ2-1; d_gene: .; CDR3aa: CASGWGAYNEQFF; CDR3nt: TGTGCCAGCGGCTGGGGGGCCTACAATGAGCAGTTCTTC
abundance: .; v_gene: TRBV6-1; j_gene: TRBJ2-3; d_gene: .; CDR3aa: CASSEYQDTQYF; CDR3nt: TGTGCCAGCAGTGAATATCAAGATACGCAGTATTTT
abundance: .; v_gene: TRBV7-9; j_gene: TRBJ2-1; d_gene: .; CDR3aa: CASSLDTSAVQFF; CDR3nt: TGTGCCAGCAGCTTAGACACCTCCGCAGTGCAGTTCTTC
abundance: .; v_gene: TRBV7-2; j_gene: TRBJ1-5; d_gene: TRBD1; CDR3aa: CASSGQGFNQPQHF; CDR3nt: TGTGCCAGCAGCGGACAGGGTTTCAATCAGCCCCAGCATTTT
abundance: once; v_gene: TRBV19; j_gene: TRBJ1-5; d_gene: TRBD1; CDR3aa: CATAGGQGQPQHF; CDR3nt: TGTGCCACCGCAGGGGGTCAGGGGCAGCCCCAGCATTTT
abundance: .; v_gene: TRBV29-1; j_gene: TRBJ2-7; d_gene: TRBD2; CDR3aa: CSVEDRTSGWNEQYF; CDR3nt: TGCAGCGTTGAAGATCGGACTAGCGGGTGGAACGAGCAGTACTTC